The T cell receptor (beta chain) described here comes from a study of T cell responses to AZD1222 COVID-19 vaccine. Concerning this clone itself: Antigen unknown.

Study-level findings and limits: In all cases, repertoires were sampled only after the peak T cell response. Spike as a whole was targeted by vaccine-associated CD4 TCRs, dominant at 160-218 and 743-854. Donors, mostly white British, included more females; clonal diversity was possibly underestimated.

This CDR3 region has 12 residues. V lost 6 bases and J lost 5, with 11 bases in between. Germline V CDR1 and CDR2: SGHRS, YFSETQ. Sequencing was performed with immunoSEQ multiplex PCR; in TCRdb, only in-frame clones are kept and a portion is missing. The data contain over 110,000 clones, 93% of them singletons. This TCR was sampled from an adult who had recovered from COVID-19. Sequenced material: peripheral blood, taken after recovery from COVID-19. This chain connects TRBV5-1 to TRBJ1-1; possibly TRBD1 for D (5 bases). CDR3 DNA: TGCGCCAGCAAGGATAAGGGGACTGAAGCTTTCTTT. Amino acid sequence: CASKDKGTEAFF.